Each of the 14 T cell receptor beta chains below was sequenced from the same sample in a study of blood T cell repertoires in COVID-19. Only in-frame clones appear in the TCRdb table, and some are missing; sequencing was by immunoSEQ multiplex PCR. The sample contains around 180,000 clones, about nine tenths of which appear only once. Sequencing was done on a sample of peripheral blood. The receptors were sampled from a man aged 70 or older with active or convalescent COVID-19.

This clone was counted once. V gene TRBV11-2 combines with J gene TRBJ2-3, with a tentative D call TRBD1 (6 bases). CDR3 length: 15 amino acids. CDR1 and CDR2 from the germline V gene are SGHAT and FQNNGV. Trimming took off 4 bases at V and 0 bases at J, with 11 bases between the two ends. CDR3 sequence: CASSWNRASTDTQYF. For the CDR3, the DNA is TGTGCCAGCAGCTGGAACAGGGCTAGCACAGATACGCAGTATTTT.

The CDR3 region is CATSREGGSGELFF. The CDR3 nucleotides read TGTGCCACCAGCAGAGAAGGGGGCAGCGGGGAGCTGTTTTTT. V is TRBV15 and J is TRBJ2-2; 7 nucleotides match TRBD1. Germline V gives CDR1 LNHNV, CDR2 YYDKDF (reference sequence). The V gene end was trimmed by 0 bases and the J gene end by 7 bases; junction bases not matched to a gene: 2. This CDR3 comprises 14 residues.

The CDR3 sequence is CASSYLLAGVVGTQYF. DNA for the CDR3: TGTGCCAGCAGTTACCTACTAGCGGGAGTGGTAGGGACCCAGTACTTC. The rearrangement links TRBV7-2 to TRBJ2-5; 11 nucleotides match TRBD2. Germline V CDR1 and CDR2: SGHTA, FQGNSA. J was trimmed by 7 bases and V by 6 bases; bases with no gene match: 13. CDR3 length: 16 amino acids.

The rearrangement links TRBV3-1 (or the pseudogene TRBV3-2) to TRBJ1-2, with no clear D. Germline V gene sequence: CDR1 LGHDT, CDR2 YNNKEL (reference sequence). The CDR3 is 13 residues long. Trimming left V 1 base short and J 5 bases short, with 8 bases between. The CDR3 bases are TGTGCCAGCAGCCAAGGGGCACTTTATGGCTACACCTTC. Encoded protein: CASSQGALYGYTF.

The chain uses TRBV23-1 and TRBJ1-4; D unresolved. TRBV23-1 is treated as an ORF (open reading frame) with a function not yet certain. Trimming removed 4 bases from V and 6 bases from J, with 15 bases in between. The CDR3 spans 15 residues. In DNA, the CDR3 is TGCGCCAGCAGTCCGAGGGAGGAACGGGATGAAAAACTGTTTTTT. The encoded protein is CASSPREERDEKLFF.

This clone was detected only a few times. This chain uses TRBV6-5 with TRBJ2-5; 9 bases match TRBD2. The junction had 8 bases not matched to a gene; V was cut back by 5 bases and J by 4 bases. This CDR3 has 15 amino acids. CDR1 and CDR2 (germline): MNHEY, SVGAGI. The CDR3 nucleotides read TGTGCCAGCAGTCGCCTAGCGGGGTCCCGAGAGACCCAGTACTTC. Its translation: CASSRLAGSRETQYF.

The chain uses TRBV11-2 and TRBJ2-7; possible D gene TRBD2, 5 bases. The CDR3 runs 16 residues. The V gene's germline CDR1 is SGHAT and CDR2 FQNNGV. V was trimmed by 5 bases and J by 2 bases, leaving 19 bases between them. The CDR3 region has the DNA TGTGCCAGCAGCCCCCGAAAGGACTTTATCGCCTACGAGCAGTACTTC. Protein: CASSPRKDFIAYEQYF.

This clone has more than one count but fewer than ten. The chain links TRBV5-4 to TRBJ1-1; D may be TRBD1 (6 bases). CDR1 and CDR2 (germline): SGHNT, YYREEE (reference sequence). Trimming stripped 4 bases from V and 4 bases from J, with 20 bases between. The CDR3 has 16 residues. Written as DNA, the CDR3 is TGTGCCAGCAGCACCCGCCCCCGGACAGTCAGCACTGAAGCTTTCTTT. This sequence encodes CASSTRPRTVSTEAFF.

The V and J genes are TRBV7-4 and TRBJ1-1; a possible D gene is TRBD1 (5 bases). The ends were cut back, 5 bases at V and 1 base at J, with 11 bases in the middle. The CDR3 is 14 amino acids. Germline V CDR1 and CDR2: SGHVT, SQSDAQ. In DNA form, the CDR3 reads TGTGCCAGCAGCCCTCAGGGTAGGAACACTGAAGCTTTCTTT. It yields the protein CASSPQGRNTEAFF.

The chain employs TRBV9 and TRBJ1-6; TRBD1 agrees at 7 bases. In germline, CDR1 is SGDLS, CDR2 YYNGEE. Trimming took 4 bases from V and 8 from J; bases not matched to a gene: 12. The CDR3 sequence is 16 residues long. Here the CDR3 reads CASSSTKTGFYSPLHF. Written as DNA, the CDR3 is TGTGCCAGCAGCTCAACAAAGACAGGGTTCTATTCACCCCTCCACTTT.

V and J are TRBV11-2 and TRBJ1-2; 8 bases align to TRBD1. The CDR3 has 14 residues. After removal of 7 bases from V and 8 bases from J, the junction contained 12 bases not matched to a gene. The germline CDR1 and CDR2 sequences are SGHAT and FQNNGV. CDR3 loop: CASTIGQGARGYTF. The CDR3 nucleotides are TGTGCCAGCACCATAGGTCAGGGGGCGCGGGGCTACACCTTC.

The chain is built from TRBV19 and TRBJ2-2, with no clear D. The V gene lost 5 bases and the J gene lost 5 bases, with 6 bases spanning the gap. The CDR3 is 12 residues long. The germline V gene encodes CDR1 LNHDA and CDR2 SQIVND (reference sequence). This chain's CDR3 is CASSVQTGELFF. CDR3 nucleotide sequence: TGTGCCAGTAGTGTCCAGACCGGGGAGCTGTTTTTT.

The rearrangement uses TRBV7-2 and TRBJ1-1; TRBD1 matches 10 bases. V gave up 2 bases and J gave up 5 bases; unmatched junction bases: 2. Germline V lookup: CDR1 SGHTA, CDR2 FQGNSA. The CDR3 has 14 amino acids. The CDR3 spells CASSLLDRGTEAFF. Here the CDR3 DNA reads TGTGCCAGCAGCTTACTGGACAGGGGGACTGAAGCTTTCTTT.

The chain uses TRBV29-1 and TRBJ1-1; possibly TRBD1 for D (5 bases). V lost 5 bases and J lost 4, with 14 bases in between. The CDR3 is 13 amino acids. Germline V lookup: CDR1 SQVTM, CDR2 ANQGSEA. The DNA for the CDR3 is TGCAGCGTTTTCTACGTTAGGGGCACTGAAGCTTTCTTT. Protein: CSVFYVRGTEAFF.